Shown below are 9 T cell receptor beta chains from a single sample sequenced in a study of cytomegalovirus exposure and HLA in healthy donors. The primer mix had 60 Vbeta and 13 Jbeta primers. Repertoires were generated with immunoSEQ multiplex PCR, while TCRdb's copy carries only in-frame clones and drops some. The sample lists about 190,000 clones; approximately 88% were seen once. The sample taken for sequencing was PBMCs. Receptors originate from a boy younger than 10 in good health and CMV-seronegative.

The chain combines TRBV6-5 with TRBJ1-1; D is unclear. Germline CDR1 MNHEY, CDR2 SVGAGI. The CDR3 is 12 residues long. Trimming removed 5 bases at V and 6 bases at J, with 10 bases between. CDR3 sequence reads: CASSTGSAEAFF. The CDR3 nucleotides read TGTGCCAGCAGTACTGGGAGTGCTGAAGCTTTCTTT.

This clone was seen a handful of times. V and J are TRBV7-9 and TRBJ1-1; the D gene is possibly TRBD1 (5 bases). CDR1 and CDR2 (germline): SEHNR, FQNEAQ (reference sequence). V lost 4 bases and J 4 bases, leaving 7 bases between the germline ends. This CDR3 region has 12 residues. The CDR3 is CASSWGGTEAFF. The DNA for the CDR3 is TGTGCCAGCAGCTGGGGGGGCACTGAAGCTTTCTTT.

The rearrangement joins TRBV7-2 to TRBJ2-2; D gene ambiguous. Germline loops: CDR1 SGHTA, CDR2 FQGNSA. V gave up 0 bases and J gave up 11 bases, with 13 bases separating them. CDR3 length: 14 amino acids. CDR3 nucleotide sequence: TGTGCCAGCAGCTTAGCGCCCAACGAGATCGAGCTGTTTTTT. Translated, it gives CASSLAPNEIELFF.

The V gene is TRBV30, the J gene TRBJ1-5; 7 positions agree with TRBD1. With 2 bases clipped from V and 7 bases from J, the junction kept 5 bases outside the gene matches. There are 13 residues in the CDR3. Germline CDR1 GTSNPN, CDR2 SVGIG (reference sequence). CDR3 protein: CAWSSTGSQPQHF. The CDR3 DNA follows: TGTGCCTGGAGTTCGACAGGGTCACAGCCCCAGCATTTT. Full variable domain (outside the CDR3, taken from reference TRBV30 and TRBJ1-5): SQTIHQWPATLVQPVGSPLSLECTVEGTSNPNLYWYRQAAGRGLQLLFYSVGIGQISSEVPQNLSASRPQDRQFILSSKKLLLSDSGFYLCAWSSTGSQPQHFGDGTRLSIL.

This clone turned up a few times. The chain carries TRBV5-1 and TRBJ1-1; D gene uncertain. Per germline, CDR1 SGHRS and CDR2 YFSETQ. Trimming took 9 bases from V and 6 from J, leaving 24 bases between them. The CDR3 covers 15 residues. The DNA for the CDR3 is TGCGCCAACCCATACGGGAGACGGAGAATCGCTGAAGCTTTCTTT. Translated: CANPYGRRRIAEAFF. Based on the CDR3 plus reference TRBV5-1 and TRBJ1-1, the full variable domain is KAGVTQTPRYLIKTRGQQVTLSCSPISGHRSVSWYQQTPGQGLQFLFEYFSETQRNKGNFPGRFSGRQFSNSRSEMNVSTLELGDSALYLCANPYGRRRIAEAFFGQGTRLTVV.

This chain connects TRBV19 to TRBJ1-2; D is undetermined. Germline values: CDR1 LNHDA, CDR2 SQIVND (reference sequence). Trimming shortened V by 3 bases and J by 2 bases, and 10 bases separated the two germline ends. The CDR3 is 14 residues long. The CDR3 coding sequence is TGTGCCAGTAGTATTGAGGGTTGGAACTATGGCTACACCTTC. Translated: CASSIEGWNYGYTF.

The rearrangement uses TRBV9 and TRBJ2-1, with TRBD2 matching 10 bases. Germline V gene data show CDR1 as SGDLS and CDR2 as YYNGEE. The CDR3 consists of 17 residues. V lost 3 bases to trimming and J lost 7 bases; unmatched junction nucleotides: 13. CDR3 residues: CASSAPTGTSEKNEQFF. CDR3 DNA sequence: TGTGCCAGCAGCGCCCCCACCGGGACTAGCGAAAAGAATGAGCAGTTCTTC. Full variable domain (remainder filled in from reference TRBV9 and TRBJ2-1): DSGVTQTPKHLITATGQRVTLRCSPRSGDLSVYWYQQSLDQGLQFLIQYYNGEERAKGNILERFSAQQFPDLHSELNLSSLELGDSALYFCASSAPTGTSEKNEQFFGPGTRLTVL.

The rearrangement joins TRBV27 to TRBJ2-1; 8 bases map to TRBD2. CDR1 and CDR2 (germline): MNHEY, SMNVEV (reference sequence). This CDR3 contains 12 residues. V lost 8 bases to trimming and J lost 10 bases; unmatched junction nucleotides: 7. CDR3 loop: CASVGLAAEQFF. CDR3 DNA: TGTGCCAGCGTAGGACTAGCCGCCGAGCAGTTCTTC.

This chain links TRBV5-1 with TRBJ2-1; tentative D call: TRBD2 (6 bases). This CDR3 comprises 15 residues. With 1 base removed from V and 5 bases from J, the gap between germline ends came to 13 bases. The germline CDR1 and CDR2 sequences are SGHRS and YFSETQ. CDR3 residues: CASSLRVAEDNEQFF. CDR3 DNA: TGCGCCAGCAGCTTGAGGGTAGCGGAGGACAATGAGCAGTTCTTC.